Below, one T cell receptor beta chain is given with its context. What it recognizes is unknown. The data were produced by immunoSEQ multiplex PCR, yet TCRdb's version contains in-frame clones alone and is incomplete. The sample holds over 85,000 clones, over 65% seen once. The data belong to a study of radiation and T cells in renal cell carcinoma. Findings of the study overall: In blood, top tumor clones expanded by 2 weeks, shrinking by 4. Pretreatment tumor biopsies were lacking, so baseline clonotypes are unknown.

Specified time point: baseline pretreatment blood. Treatment noted: 15 Gy SBRT to primary tumor, nephrectomy 4 weeks later. This specimen consisted of blood, obtained from a patient whose treatment included radiotherapy and nephrectomy. The clonotype originates from a man in his fifties or sixties with renal cell carcinoma.

The CDR3 DNA reads as TGTGCCAGTACCTCGACAGGGCACACTGAAGCTTTCTTT. It codes for CASTSTGHTEAFF. The chain combines TRBV19 with TRBJ1-1, with TRBD1 matching over 7 bases. Germline V gene sequence: CDR1 LNHDA, CDR2 SQIVND (reference sequence). The trim removed 7 bases at V and 3 bases at J, leaving 5 bases unmatched. The CDR3 is 13 amino acids.